What follows describes a single T cell receptor beta chain. Its cognate antigen is unknown. Primers included in the PCR were 60 Vbeta and 13 Jbeta primers. Authors' processing steps: About 11 million of the about 80 million unique TCR beta chains counted in a later analysis were shared. Profiled with immunoSEQ multiplex PCR; TCRdb holds only in-frame clones, not every one. V, J and clone size are taken as reported in that table, and D and trimming were inferred from the DNA itself. The table includes roughly 180,000 clones, around four fifths detected once. The data belong to a study of cytomegalovirus exposure and HLA in healthy donors. The CDR3 totals 15 residues. The V and J ends lost 3 bases and 7 bases respectively, with 16 bases between them. Germline lookup yields CDR1 SGHNT and CDR2 YYREEE (reference sequence). Whole-study results and caveats: The authors enumerated some 170 TCR beta chains as linked to cytomegalovirus.

The chain combines TRBV5-4 with TRBJ1-4; TRBD1 is a possible D gene (5 bases). The sample comprised PBMCs. The receptor was isolated from a woman aged 25 to 39 in good health and CMV-seropositive. The CDR3 DNA reads as TGTGCCAGCAGCTCAGTGGACGGACAAGGTGAAAAACTGTTTTTT. This encodes CASSSVDGQGEKLFF.